A single sample gave rise to the 8 T cell receptor beta chains below, sequenced in a study of technical replicates of blood from a handful of donors. Assay used: immunoSEQ multiplex PCR; TCRdb lists only in-frame clones, some missing. The sample consists of 80,000 or so clones, under 95% of them appearing once. The sample comprised T cells isolated from PBMCs. The receptors were sampled from a human donor in good health.

The chain joins TRBV10-3 to TRBJ2-7; unclear D gene. Trimming stripped 0 bases from V and 3 bases from J, with 3 bases between. This CDR3 is 12 amino acids long. Germline V gene lookup returns CDR1 ENHRY and CDR2 SYGVKD. The CDR3 DNA follows: TGTGCCATCAGTGAGTCACTCTACGAGCAGTACTTC. Translation: CAISESLYEQYF.

This clone appeared once. The V and J genes are TRBV2 and TRBJ2-6; TRBD1 is a possible D gene (6 bases). V dropped 6 bases and J dropped 0 bases, with 9 bases sitting between them. The CDR3 totals 15 residues. Germline assignment: CDR1 SNHLY and CDR2 FYNNEI. This CDR3 reads CASREDSSGANVLTF. The CDR3 nucleotides read TGTGCCAGCAGAGAGGACAGCTCTGGGGCCAACGTCCTGACTTTC.

V gene TRBV11-2 combines with J gene TRBJ2-7; TRBD2 might be the D (6 bases). The V end lost 3 bases, the J end lost 4 bases, and 19 bases lay between the germline ends. This CDR3 is built from 16 residues. In germline, CDR1 is SGHAT, CDR2 FQNNGV. CDR3 nucleotide sequence: TGTGCCAGCAGCTTTTCGGAACGGGCGGGACTTTACGAGCAGTACTTC. Its protein product is CASSFSERAGLYEQYF.

Written as DNA, the CDR3 is TGTGCCAGTAGTATTCGGCAGGATAATGAAAAACTGTTTTTT. As protein: CASSIRQDNEKLFF. This chain uses TRBV19 with TRBJ1-4; D remains ambiguous. Looked up from germline, CDR1 is LNHDA and CDR2 is SQIVND (reference sequence). V was pared by 3 bases and J by 4 bases, with 9 bases between. The CDR3 is 14 amino acids.

The rearrangement links TRBV30 to TRBJ2-3, with 11 bases matching TRBD2. Germline loops: CDR1 GTSNPN, CDR2 SVGIG (reference sequence). This CDR3 spans 15 amino acids. V shed 4 bases and J 0 bases; nucleotides not matched to a gene: 3. CDR3 bases: TGTGCCTGGACTAGCGGGAGGACTAGCACAGATACGCAGTATTTT. It is translated as CAWTSGRTSTDTQYF.

V and J are TRBV13 and TRBJ2-7, with TRBD1 identical over 7 bases. The CDR3 totals 17 residues. Germline V gene sequence: CDR1 PRHDT, CDR2 FYEKMQ (reference sequence). V shed 5 bases and J 1 base; nucleotides not matched to a gene: 14. CDR3 protein: CASSLMSGTANSYEQYF. In DNA form, the CDR3 reads TGTGCCAGCAGCCTAATGTCCGGGACAGCCAATTCCTACGAGCAGTACTTC.

There are a few counts of this clone. The rearrangement joins TRBV29-1 to TRBJ1-1, with D hard to call. This CDR3 has 11 residues. The V gene lost 6 bases and the J gene lost 5 bases, with 10 bases spanning the gap. Germline V gene data show CDR1 as SQVTM and CDR2 as ANQGSEA. In DNA form, the CDR3 reads TGCAGCGTGCTCCTAGGAACTGAAGCTTTCTTT. Amino acids: CSVLLGTEAFF.

V gene TRBV6-5 combines with J gene TRBJ2-1; the D gene is possibly TRBD1 (5 bases). The CDR3 contains 16 residues. Germline CDR1 MNHEY, CDR2 SVGAGI. V was pared by 0 bases and J by 4 bases, with 13 bases between. This CDR3 reads CASSYSSGHYYNEQFF. In DNA, the CDR3 is TGTGCCAGCAGTTACTCGAGTGGACATTATTACAATGAGCAGTTCTTC.